The 4 T cell receptor beta chains in this list originate from one sample, sequenced in a study of cytotoxic CD8 clonotypes in ibrutinib-treated CLL. Method: immunoSEQ multiplex PCR; TCRdb's copy keeps in-frame clones and lacks some. The table lists some 350,000 clones, roughly 67% of them singletons. The source material was PBMCs, sampled after 36 months of ibrutinib treatment. The receptors stem from a human donor with chronic lymphocytic leukemia.

This chain joins TRBV7-2 and TRBJ1-1, with D unclear. Germline values: CDR1 SGHTA, CDR2 FQGNSA. Trimming cost V 1 base and J 1 base, with 10 bases left between them. The length of the CDR3 is 15 residues. In DNA form, the CDR3 reads TGTGCCAGCAGCTTAGTCGGTTGGGAGAACACTGAAGCTTTCTTT. Its translation: CASSLVGWENTEAFF.

A remark on this clone: A read error is likely, as this CDR3 ends without the conserved phenylalanine or tryptophan. It is unclear where the CDR3 begins or ends on the DNA, so no DNA is shown, and the CDR3 is as TCRdb lists it. The CDR3 loop is CASRITGSGRVLFI. V and J are TRBV27 and TRBJ2-7; TRBD2 was called by the table and not checked on the DNA. The CDR3 totals 14 residues, both ends included. Germline V gene data show CDR1 as MNHEY and CDR2 as SMNVEV (reference sequence).

This clone showed up just once. The rearrangement uses TRBV29-1 and TRBJ2-7; D might be TRBD1 (5 bases). The germline V and J ends were trimmed by 2 bases and 2 bases, with 13 bases remaining between them. Per germline, CDR1 SQVTM and CDR2 ANQGSEA. This CDR3 spans 14 amino acids. The CDR3 protein is CSVEQGKGTYEQYF. Written as DNA, the CDR3 is TGCAGCGTTGAACAGGGTAAGGGGACCTACGAGCAGTACTTC.

The CDR3 DNA follows: TGCGCCAGCAGCTTGGCCCTCAGGAACACTGAAGCTTTCTTT. Its protein product is CASSLALRNTEAFF. The V call is TRBV5-1, the J call TRBJ1-1; D remains ambiguous. The CDR3 extends over 14 amino acids. V lost 0 bases to trimming and J lost 1 base, with 7 bases between them. Germline-derived CDR1 and CDR2 are SGHRS and YFSETQ.